Below are 26 T cell receptor beta chains sequenced from a single sample in a study of human CD8 memory T cell subsets. Libraries of TCR beta chains were produced by 5' RACE (UMI-labeled). TCRdb reprocessed the 5' RACE reads, with one entry per CDR3 protein and no DNA. Its listing shows fewer than 10,000 distinct CDR3 sequences. Sequencing input: CD8+ T cells from PBMCs. These receptors all stem from a human donor in good health.

The chain carries TRBV7-3 and TRBJ2-1; the D call from TCRdb, TRBD1, cannot be confirmed without DNA. From germline, CDR1 is SGHTA and CDR2 FQGTGA. This CDR3 has 15 residues. The CDR3 is CASSLGTGGGNEQFF.

The chain uses TRBV4-3 and TRBJ2-1. Germline V lookup: CDR1 LGHNA, CDR2 YSLEER. The CDR3 covers 12 residues. This chain's CDR3 is CASSQVFNEQFF.

V usage is TRBV29-1 and J usage is TRBJ1-2; the D call of TRBD1 rests on TCRdb alone, since no DNA is present to check it. The CDR3 covers 14 residues. Germline CDR1 reads SQVTM; CDR2 reads ANQGSEA. CDR3 in amino acids: CSVEQGALNYGYTF.

The J gene is TRBJ2-7, the V gene TRBV29-1; TCRdb reports TRBD1, a call that lacks DNA to check it against. Germline V gives CDR1 SQVTM, CDR2 ANQGSEA. There are 14 residues in the CDR3. The CDR3 here is CSGATDREPYEQYF.

This sequence joins TRBV23-1 and TRBJ1-5; TCRdb outputs TRBD1, but without DNA this stays unchecked. TRBV23-1 falls under the ORF class, with uncertain function. This CDR3 spans 17 amino acids. The CDR3 here is CASSQPQQGANNQPQHF.

The chain recombines TRBV6-2 or TRBV6-3 with TRBJ2-3; TCRdb selects TRBD2, and the lack of DNA leaves this call unchecked. Germline V gene lookup returns CDR1 MNHEY and CDR2 SVGEGT. The CDR3 length is 16 residues. CDR3 protein: CASNERLAGGSNTQYF.

V is TRBV29-1 and J is TRBJ1-2. Germline V lookup: CDR1 SQVTM, CDR2 ANQGSEA. This CDR3 comprises 12 residues. The CDR3 loop is CSVSGTAHGYTF.

The J gene is TRBJ2-3, the V gene TRBV6-2 or TRBV6-3; TCRdb indicates TRBD2, and absent DNA this call remains unverified. The CDR3 contains 17 residues. CDR1 is MNHEY, CDR2 SVGEGT, per germline. This CDR3 reads CASSQTSGASGIDTQYF.

This chain links TRBV25-1 with TRBJ1-4; TCRdb designates TRBD1, a call that cannot be tested without DNA. Germline-derived CDR1 and CDR2 are MGHDK and SYGVNS. This CDR3 has 15 amino acids. The chain's CDR3 is CASSNMRDRVEKLFF.

The genes are TRBV3-1 and TRBJ2-1; TCRdb gives TRBD2 as the D gene, but with no DNA this cannot be confirmed. The germline CDR1 and CDR2 sequences are LGHDT and YNNKEL (reference sequence). This CDR3 comprises 15 residues. The CDR3 sequence: CASSQTSHAYNEQFF.

The chain links TRBV29-1 to TRBJ2-1; TCRdb's D call, TRBD2, is unchecked because there is no DNA. The CDR3 has 16 amino acids. Germline lookup yields CDR1 SQVTM and CDR2 ANQGSEA. The CDR3 sequence is CSVGLTSGRVYNEQFF.

The chain recombines TRBV27 with TRBJ2-7; TCRdb's D call of TRBD1 is untestable without DNA. Per germline, CDR1 MNHEY and CDR2 SMNVEV (reference sequence). This CDR3 is built from 13 residues. The CDR3 is CASSLRGLSEQYF.

V is TRBV11-3 and J is TRBJ2-1. CDR3 size: 15 residues. The germline CDR1 and CDR2 sequences are SGHNT and YENEEA. This chain's CDR3 is CASSLGWQSRNEQFF.

This clonotype shows up as medium-sized (0.01 to 0.1%) by frequency. The chain uses TRBV6-2 or TRBV6-3 and TRBJ2-7; no DNA is available, so the TRBD1 call from TCRdb remains unchecked. CDR3 length: 15 residues. Per germline, CDR1 MNHEY and CDR2 SVGEGT. The CDR3 here is CASSLSGTDYYEQYF.

The chain links TRBV7-6 to TRBJ1-2; TCRdb's D gene call, TRBD1, goes unchecked for lack of DNA. Germline-derived CDR1 and CDR2 are SGHVS and FNYEAQ. The length of the CDR3 is 15 residues. CDR3 region: CASSFSKGAGYGYTF. The full variable domain, its missing parts supplied by reference TRBV7-6 and TRBJ1-2, is GAGVSQSPRYKVTKRGQDVALRCDPISGHVSLYWYRQALGQGPEFLTYFNYEAQQDKSGLPNDRFSAERPEGSISTLTIQRTEQRDSAMYRCASSFSKGAGYGYTFGSGTRLTVV.

The chain has TRBV2 and TRBJ1-1; TCRdb proposes TRBD1, but this gene call is untestable without DNA. The germline CDR1 and CDR2 sequences are SNHLY and FYNNEI. The CDR3 extends over 15 amino acids. CDR3 amino acids: CASSGQANSVTEAFF.

The V call is TRBV30, the J call TRBJ2-1. The V gene's germline CDR1 is GTSNPN and CDR2 SVGIG (reference sequence). CDR3 length: 12 amino acids. The CDR3 here is CAWSVIGIEQFF.

This chain uses TRBV20-1 with TRBJ1-2; TCRdb reports TRBD1, a call that lacks DNA to check it against. In germline, CDR1 is DFQATT, CDR2 SNEGSKA (reference sequence). The CDR3 runs 15 residues. The CDR3 region is CSARDPGQGSEGYTF.

The chain couples TRBV7-9 to TRBJ2-1; TCRdb outputs TRBD2, but without DNA this stays unchecked. In germline, CDR1 is SEHNR, CDR2 FQNEAQ (reference sequence). The CDR3 totals 17 residues. The CDR3 is CASSLGQREWAPNEQFF.

This clonotype is identified as medium-sized from frequency. The gene calls are TRBV15 and TRBJ2-7; TCRdb indicates TRBD1, and absent DNA this call remains unverified. CDR1 is LNHNV, CDR2 YYDKDF, per germline (reference sequence). CDR3 length: 15 amino acids. CDR3 region: CATSRDRGGSYEQYF.

The V gene is TRBV29-1, the J gene TRBJ2-5. There are 13 residues in the CDR3. Per germline, CDR1 SQVTM and CDR2 ANQGSEA. The CDR3 loop is CSSLGWSEETQYF.

This clonotype is large by frequency. The rearrangement links TRBV4-1 to TRBJ1-1. This CDR3 is built from 15 residues. Germline CDR1 is MGHRA and CDR2 is YSYEKL. The CDR3 sequence: CASSQGSPENTEAFF.

The chain links TRBV6-1 to TRBJ1-2. The CDR3 length is 14 residues. The germline CDR1 and CDR2 sequences are MNHNS and SASEGT. CDR3 loop: CASSETSLQPGYTF.

According to its frequency, this clonotype is hyperexpanded. The gene calls are TRBV5-1 and TRBJ2-2; checking the TCRdb D call of TRBD1 is not possible without DNA. This CDR3 is 15 amino acids long. CDR1 is SGHRS and CDR2 is YFSETQ in the germline V gene. CDR3: CASSSGTGITGELFF.

This chain joins TRBV9 and TRBJ2-1; as DNA is missing, the TRBD2 call by TCRdb cannot be tested. Germline V gene sequence: CDR1 SGDLS, CDR2 YYNGEE. The CDR3 runs to 13 residues. CDR3 protein: CASSRLAGNEQFF. The full variable domain, completed using reference TRBV9 and TRBJ2-1, is DSGVTQTPKHLITATGQRVTLRCSPRSGDLSVYWYQQSLDQGLQFLIQYYNGEERAKGNILERFSAQQFPDLHSELNLSSLELGDSALYFCASSRLAGNEQFFGPGTRLTVL.

This sequence joins TRBV5-4 and TRBJ2-3. CDR1 SGHNT and CDR2 YYREEE come from the germline V gene (reference sequence). The CDR3 is made up of 17 amino acids. The CDR3 loop reads CASSLPPGISSTDTQYF.